This T cell receptor beta chain stems from a study of response to subunit inactivated influenza vaccine. This clonotype was observed a handful of times. One entry per CDR3 protein, called by TCRdb with MiXCR from the RT-PCR reads. The sample yields about 540,000 distinct CDR3 sequences, less than 25% seen once. The CDR3 sequence is 13 residues long. Between the trimmed V and J ends, which lost 10 bases and 5 bases, there was a span of 15 bases. CDR1 and CDR2 from the germline V gene are MNHNS and SASEGT. Separately, the same data were catalogued under a study of T cells expressing NK-cell markers. From that study: Generation of TCR beta cDNA was performed by 5'RACE template switching incorporating UMIs. Sorted CD3+CD56-NKG2C+, CD3+CD56+NKG2C+ and CD3+CD56+NKG2C- T cells supplied the TCR beta repertoires.

The sequence derives from a man aged 50 or older who received an inactivated influenza vaccine. V and J are TRBV6-1 and TRBJ1-5; no firm D call. Here the sequenced sample was CD4+ T cells sorted from PBMCs, taken roughly 13 days after vaccination. The CDR3 coding sequence is TGTGCCACCACCCCTCCGGGAGATCAGCCCCAGCATTTT. The encoded protein is CATTPPGDQPQHF.